This T cell receptor (beta chain) was recorded in a study of blood T cell repertoires in COVID-19. Study overall: COVID-19 samples from acute and convalescent phases originated in the United States, Italy and Spain. PBMCs, B-cell-depleted T cells, or T cells provided the cDNA or gDNA that made up the material.

CDR3 size: 17 residues. The V gene end was trimmed by 3 bases and the J gene end by 0 bases; junction bases not matched to a gene: 4. Germline CDR1 and CDR2: SGHDN and FVKESK. In the original workflow: Amplified reference gene primers provided the basis for estimating nucleated cell counts. Libraries were prepared by immunoSEQ multiplex PCR; TCRdb keeps only in-frame clonotypes and omits some of them. D and trimming were read from the DNA, whereas the V and J calls and clone size are those reported in that table. The sample lists approximately 75,000 clones; about four fifths were seen once. Sequenced material: peripheral blood. J is TRBJ2-1 and V is TRBV14; 11 nucleotides line up with TRBD2. The clonotype comes from a woman over 75 with acute or convalescent COVID-19. CDR3 region: CASSQIAGGSSYNEQFF. CDR3 nucleotides: TGTGCCAGCAGCCAGATAGCGGGGGGGAGCTCCTACAATGAGCAGTTCTTC. Drawing the rest from reference TRBV14 and TRBJ2-1, the complete variable domain is EAGVTQFPSHSVIEKGQTVTLRCDPISGHDNLYWYRRVMGKEIKFLLHFVKESKQDESGMPNNRFLAERTGGTYSTLKVQPAELEDSGVYFCASSQIAGGSSYNEQFFGPGTRLTVL.